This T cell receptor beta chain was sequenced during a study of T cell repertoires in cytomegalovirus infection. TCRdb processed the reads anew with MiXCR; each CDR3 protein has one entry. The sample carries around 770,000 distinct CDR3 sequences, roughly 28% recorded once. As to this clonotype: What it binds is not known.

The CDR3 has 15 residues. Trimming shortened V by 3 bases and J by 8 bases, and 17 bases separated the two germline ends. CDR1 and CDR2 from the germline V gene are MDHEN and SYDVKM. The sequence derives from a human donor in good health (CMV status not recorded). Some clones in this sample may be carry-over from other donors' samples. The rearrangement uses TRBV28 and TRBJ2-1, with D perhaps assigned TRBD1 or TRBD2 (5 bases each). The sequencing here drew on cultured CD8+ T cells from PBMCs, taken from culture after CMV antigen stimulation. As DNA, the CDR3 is TGTGCCAGCAGTTTCTATGGTCGGGAAGGGGATGAGCAGTTCTTC. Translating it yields CASSFYGREGDEQFF.